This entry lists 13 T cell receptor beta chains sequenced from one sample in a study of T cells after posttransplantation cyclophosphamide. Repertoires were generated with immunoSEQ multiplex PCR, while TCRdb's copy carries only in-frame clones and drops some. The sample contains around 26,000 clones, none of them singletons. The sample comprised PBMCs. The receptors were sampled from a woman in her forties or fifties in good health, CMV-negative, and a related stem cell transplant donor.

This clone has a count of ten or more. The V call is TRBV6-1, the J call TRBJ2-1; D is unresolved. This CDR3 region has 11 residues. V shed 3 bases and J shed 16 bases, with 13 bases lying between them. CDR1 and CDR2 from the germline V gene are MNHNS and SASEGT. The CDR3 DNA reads TGTGCCAGCAGTGAGTTAGTTTGGTACTTCTTC. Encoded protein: CASSELVWYFF.

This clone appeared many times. CDR3 in DNA: TGCGCCAGCAGTTCCGGGACAGGGGTTGGGGGCTACACCTTC. It translates to CASSSGTGVGGYTF. V is TRBV10-1 and J is TRBJ1-2; 10 nucleotides align to TRBD1. Germline CDR1 is WNHNN and CDR2 is SYGVQD (reference sequence). V was pared by 5 bases and J by 8 bases, with 8 bases of the junction left unmatched. The CDR3 runs 14 residues.

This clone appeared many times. The CDR3 DNA reads as TGTGCCAGCAGCTTAGCGCCTAGCGGAGTAAAAAAGAATGAGCAGTTCTTC. This sequence encodes CASSLAPSGVKKNEQFF. The chain recombines TRBV7-8 with TRBJ2-1; 7 bases align to TRBD2. Germline lookup yields CDR1 SGHVS and CDR2 FQNEAQ. CDR3 size: 17 residues. The V gene end was trimmed by 0 bases and the J gene end by 7 bases; junction bases not matched to a gene: 12.

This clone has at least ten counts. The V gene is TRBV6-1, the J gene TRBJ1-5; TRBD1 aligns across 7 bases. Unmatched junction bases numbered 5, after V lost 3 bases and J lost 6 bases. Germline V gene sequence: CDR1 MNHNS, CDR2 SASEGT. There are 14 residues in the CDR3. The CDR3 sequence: CASSDQGGGQPQHF. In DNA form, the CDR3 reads TGTGCCAGCAGTGATCAGGGGGGCGGTCAGCCCCAGCATTTT.

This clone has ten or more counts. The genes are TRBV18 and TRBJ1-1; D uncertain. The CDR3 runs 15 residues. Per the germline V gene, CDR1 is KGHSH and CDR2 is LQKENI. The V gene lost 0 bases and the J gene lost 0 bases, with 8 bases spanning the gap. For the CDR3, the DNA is TGTGCCAGCTCACCACCGCCGAGAATGAACACTGAAGCTTTCTTT. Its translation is CASSPPPRMNTEAFF.

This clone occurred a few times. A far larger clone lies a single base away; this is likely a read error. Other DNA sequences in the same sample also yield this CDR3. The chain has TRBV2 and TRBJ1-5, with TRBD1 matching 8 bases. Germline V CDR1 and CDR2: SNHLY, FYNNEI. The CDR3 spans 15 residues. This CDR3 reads CASTGQVISNQPQHF. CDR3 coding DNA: TGTGCTAGCACGGGACAGGTGATTAGCAATCAGCCCCAGCATTTT.

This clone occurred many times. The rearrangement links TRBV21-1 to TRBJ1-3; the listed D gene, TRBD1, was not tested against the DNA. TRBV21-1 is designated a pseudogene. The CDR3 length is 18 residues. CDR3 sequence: CASSKKEMPTGFRNTIYF. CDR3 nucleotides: TGTGCCAGCAGCAAAAAGGAAATGCCGACAGGGTTTAGAAACACCATATATTTT.

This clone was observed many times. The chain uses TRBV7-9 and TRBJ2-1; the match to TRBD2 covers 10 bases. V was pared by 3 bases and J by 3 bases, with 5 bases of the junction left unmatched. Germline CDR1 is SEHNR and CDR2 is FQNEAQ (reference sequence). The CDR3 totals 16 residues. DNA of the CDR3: TGTGCCAGCAGCTTCCTCGGGACTAGCGTCTACAATGAGCAGTTCTTC. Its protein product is CASSFLGTSVYNEQFF.

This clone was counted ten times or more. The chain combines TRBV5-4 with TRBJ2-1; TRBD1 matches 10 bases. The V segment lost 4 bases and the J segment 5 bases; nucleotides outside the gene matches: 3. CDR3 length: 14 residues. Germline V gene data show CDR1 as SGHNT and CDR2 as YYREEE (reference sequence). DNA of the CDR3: TGTGCCAGCAGCCTGACAGGGGGCGACAATGAGCAGTTCTTC. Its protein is CASSLTGGDNEQFF.

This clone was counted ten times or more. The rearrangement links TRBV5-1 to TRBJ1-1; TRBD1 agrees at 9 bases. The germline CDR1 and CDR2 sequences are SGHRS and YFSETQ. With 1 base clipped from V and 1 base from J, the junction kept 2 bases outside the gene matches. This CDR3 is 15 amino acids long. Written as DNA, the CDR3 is TGCGCCAGCAGCTTGCAGGGACAGGGGAACACTGAAGCTTTCTTT. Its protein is CASSLQGQGNTEAFF.

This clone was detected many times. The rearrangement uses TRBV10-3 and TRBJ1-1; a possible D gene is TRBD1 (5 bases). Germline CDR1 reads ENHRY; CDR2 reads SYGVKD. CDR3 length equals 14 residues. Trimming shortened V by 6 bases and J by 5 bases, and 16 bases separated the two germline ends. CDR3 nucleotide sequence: TGTGCCATCAGCCGGGACTCGAAGAAGACTGAAGCTTTCTTT. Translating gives CAISRDSKKTEAFF.

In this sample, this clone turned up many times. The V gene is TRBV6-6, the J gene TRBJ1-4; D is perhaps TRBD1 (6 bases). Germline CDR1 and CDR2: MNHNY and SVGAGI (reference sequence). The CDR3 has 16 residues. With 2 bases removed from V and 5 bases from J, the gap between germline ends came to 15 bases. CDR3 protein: CASSYGGRGLNEKLFF. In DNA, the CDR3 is TGTGCCAGCAGTTACGGTGGGAGGGGGTTGAATGAAAAACTGTTTTTT.

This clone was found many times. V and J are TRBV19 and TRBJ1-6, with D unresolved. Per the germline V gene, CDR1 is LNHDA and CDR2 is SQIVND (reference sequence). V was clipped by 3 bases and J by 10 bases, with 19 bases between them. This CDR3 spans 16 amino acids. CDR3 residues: CASSMGAGEVHSPLHF. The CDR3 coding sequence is TGTGCCAGTAGTATGGGAGCGGGAGAGGTCCACTCACCCCTCCACTTT.